This T cell receptor beta chain was found in a study of beta chain features in type 1 diabetes. The J segment lost 8 bases and the V segment lost 4 bases, leaving 13 bases of the junction unmatched. Germline V gene sequence: CDR1 SGHRS, CDR2 YFSETQ. This CDR3 is built from 17 residues. Via the markers CD45RO/CCR7/CD25/CD127/CD95/CD27, stem cell-like memory, regulatory, central memory and naive CD4+ cells were sorted. This clone was seen more than once but under ten times. Its antigen remains unknown. Overall study findings and caveats: In comparison with healthy donors, patients had naive, central memory and Treg TCRB repertoires that appeared more similar. People with Type 1 diabetes carried modestly yet significantly shorter TCRB CDR3s in all four CD4+ subsets.

Since all of the isolated RNA was reverse transcribed, expressed TCRB transcripts were what got sequenced. Assay: immunoSEQ multiplex PCR; the TCRdb copy retains only in-frame clones and omits some. This sample carries about 660,000 clones, over 13% of them seen once, and the ten largest clones take 0.035% to 0.045%. Sequencing input: naive CD4+ T cells from blood. This clonotype was obtained from a man between 18 and 35 years old with type 1 diabetes. This chain connects TRBV5-1 to TRBJ2-4; 12 bases agree with TRBD2. CDR3 amino acids: CASSAGLAGKFIDIQYF. For the CDR3, the DNA is TGCGCCAGCAGCGCCGGACTAGCGGGAAAGTTTATTGACATTCAGTACTTC.